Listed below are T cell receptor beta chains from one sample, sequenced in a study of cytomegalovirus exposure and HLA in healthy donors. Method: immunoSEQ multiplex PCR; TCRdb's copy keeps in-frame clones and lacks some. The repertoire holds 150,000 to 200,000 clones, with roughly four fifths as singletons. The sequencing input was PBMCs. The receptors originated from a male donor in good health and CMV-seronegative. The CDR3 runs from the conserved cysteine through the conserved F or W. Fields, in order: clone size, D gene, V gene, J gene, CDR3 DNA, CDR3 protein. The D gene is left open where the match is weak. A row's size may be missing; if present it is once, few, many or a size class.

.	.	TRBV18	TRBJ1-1	TGTGCCAGCTCACCCTGGACAGTTCAGAACACTGAAGCTTTCTTT	CASSPWTVQNTEAFF
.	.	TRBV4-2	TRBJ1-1	TGTGCCAGCAGCCAAGGGGGAGGAGGGATTCGGGGCACTGAAGCTTTCTTT	CASSQGGGGIRGTEAFF
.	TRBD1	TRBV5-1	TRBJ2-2	TGCGCCAGCAGCGCCATCGGGACAGGGGCCGGGGAGCTGTTTTTT	CASSAIGTGAGELFF
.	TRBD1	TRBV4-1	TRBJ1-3	TGCGCCAGCAGCTCCCGGACAGGGCGGGGAAACACCATATATTTT	CASSSRTGRGNTIYF
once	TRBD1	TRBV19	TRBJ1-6	TGTGCCAGTAGCCCGGACAGGGGGAATTCACCCCTCCACTTT	CASSPDRGNSPLHF
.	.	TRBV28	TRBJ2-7	TGTGCCAGCAGTAACTACTACTACGAGCAGTACTTC	CASSNYYYEQYF
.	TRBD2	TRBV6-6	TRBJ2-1	TGTGCCAGCAGTTACGGGGGACTATACAATGAGCAGTTCTTC	CASSYGGLYNEQFF
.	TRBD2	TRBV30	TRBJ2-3	TGTGCCTGGAGTTTGGCGGGGGGAGATACGCAGTATTTT	CAWSLAGGDTQYF
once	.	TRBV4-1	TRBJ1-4	TGCGCCAGCAGTCAAGGGTCCAGGGGTGATGAAAAACTGTTTTTT	CASSQGSRGDEKLFF
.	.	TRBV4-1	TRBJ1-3	TGCGCCAGCAGCCAAGCACAGGCCTATCGAGGAAACACCATATATTTT	CASSQAQAYRGNTIYF
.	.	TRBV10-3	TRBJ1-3	TGTGCCATCAGTGAGTCCTTGGGGGCCGGTCCGTCCGGAAACACCATATATTTT	CAISESLGAGPSGNTIYF
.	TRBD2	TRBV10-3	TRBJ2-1	TGTGCCACCGGACTAGCGGGGTGGAATGAGCAGTTCTTC	CATGLAGWNEQFF
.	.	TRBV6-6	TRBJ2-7	TGTGCCAGCAGTTCCCCGACTGAATACGAGCAGTACTTC	CASSSPTEYEQYF
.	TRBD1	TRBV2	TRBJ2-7	TGTGCCAGCAGTGGGACAGGGGTCGAGCAGTACTTC	CASSGTGVEQYF
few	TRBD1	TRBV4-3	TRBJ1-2	TGCGCCAGCAGCCCCGGGACAGGGGCCCTCTATGGCTACACCTTC	CASSPGTGALYGYTF
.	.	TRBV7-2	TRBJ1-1	TGTGCCAGCAGCGCCCAGGGGAGGGTCATGAACACTGAAGCTTTCTTT	CASSAQGRVMNTEAFF
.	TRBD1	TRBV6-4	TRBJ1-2	TGTGCCAGCAGCGCGGACAGGGCGAGTGGCTACACCTTC	CASSADRASGYTF
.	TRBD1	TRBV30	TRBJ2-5	TGTGCCTGGAGTCGGGACAGGGGTTCAGAGACCCAGTACTTC	CAWSRDRGSETQYF
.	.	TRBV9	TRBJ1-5	TGTGCCAGCAGCCCCGGGGTCCGTAGCAATCAGCCCCAGCATTTT	CASSPGVRSNQPQHF
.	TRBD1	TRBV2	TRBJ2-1	TGTGCCAGCAGTGATCCGGGACAGGGGGCCTATGAGCAGTTCTTC	CASSDPGQGAYEQFF
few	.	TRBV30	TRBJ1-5	TGTGCCTGCAGGCAAGGGGGTGGCAATCAGCCCCAGCATTTT	CACRQGGGNQPQHF
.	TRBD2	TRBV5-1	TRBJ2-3	TGCGCCAGCAGCCTGGGACTAGCCACAGATACGCAGTATTTT	CASSLGLATDTQYF
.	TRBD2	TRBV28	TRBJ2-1	TGTGCCAGCAGTTCGACGCGGGAGGGATCCTACAATGAGCAGTTCTTC	CASSSTREGSYNEQFF
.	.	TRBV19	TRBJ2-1	TGTGCCAGTAGTATAACGGGGGACTCCTACAATGAGCAGTTCTTC	CASSITGDSYNEQFF
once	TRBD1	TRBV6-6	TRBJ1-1	TGTGCCAGCAGTGCGAACAGGGGCGGGTACACTGAAGCTTTCTTT	CASSANRGGYTEAFF